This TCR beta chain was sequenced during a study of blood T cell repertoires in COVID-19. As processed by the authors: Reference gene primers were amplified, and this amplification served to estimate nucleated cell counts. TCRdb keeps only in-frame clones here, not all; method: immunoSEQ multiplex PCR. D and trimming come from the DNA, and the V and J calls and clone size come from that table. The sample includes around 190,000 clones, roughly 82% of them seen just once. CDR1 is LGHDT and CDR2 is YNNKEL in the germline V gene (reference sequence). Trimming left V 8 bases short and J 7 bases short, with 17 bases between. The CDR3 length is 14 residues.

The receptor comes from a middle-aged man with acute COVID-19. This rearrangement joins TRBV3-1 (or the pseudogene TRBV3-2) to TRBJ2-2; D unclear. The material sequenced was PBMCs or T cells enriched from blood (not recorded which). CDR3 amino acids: CASRPPRPGGELFF. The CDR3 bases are TGTGCCAGCCGTCCCCCCAGGCCAGGCGGGGAGCTGTTTTTT.